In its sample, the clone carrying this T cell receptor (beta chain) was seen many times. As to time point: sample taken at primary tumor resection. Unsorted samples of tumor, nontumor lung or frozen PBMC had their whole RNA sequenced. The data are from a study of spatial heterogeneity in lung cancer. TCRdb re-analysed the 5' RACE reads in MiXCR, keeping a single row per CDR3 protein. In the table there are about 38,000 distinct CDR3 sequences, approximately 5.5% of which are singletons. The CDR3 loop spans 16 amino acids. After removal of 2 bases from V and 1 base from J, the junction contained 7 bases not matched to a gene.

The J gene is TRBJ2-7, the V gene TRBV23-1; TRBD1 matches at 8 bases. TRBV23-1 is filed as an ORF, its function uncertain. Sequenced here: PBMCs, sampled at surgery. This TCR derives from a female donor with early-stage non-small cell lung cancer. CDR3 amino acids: CASSQLRDRISYEQYF. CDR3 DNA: TGCGCCAGCAGTCAACTTCGGGACAGGATTTCCTACGAGCAGTACTTC.